The next 32 T cell receptor beta chains were all read from a single sample in a study of shared clonotypes between healthy human individuals. Produced via immunoSEQ multiplex PCR; TCRdb's table is partial and in-frame only. The table lists approximately 530,000 clones, more than 95% of them singletons. Sequencing used naive CD4+ T cells sorted from blood. Subset given: CD45RA+ positively selected. Every receptor here comes from a woman aged 30 to 39 in good health.

The CDR3 protein is CASSSYSHEQFF. For the CDR3, the DNA is TGTGCCAGCAGTAGCTACAGCCATGAGCAGTTCTTC. V usage is TRBV27 and J usage is TRBJ2-1; D is unclear. CDR3 length equals 12 residues. V gave up 5 bases and J gave up 8 bases, with 10 bases separating them. Germline V gene sequence: CDR1 MNHEY, CDR2 SMNVEV (reference sequence).

In the case of this clone: Within the sample, other DNA sequences also encode this same CDR3. The V gene is TRBV28, the J gene TRBJ1-1; tentatively, D is TRBD1 (6 bases). CDR1 and CDR2 (germline): MDHEN, SYDVKM. V lost 6 bases, J lost 5 bases, and 16 bases lay in between. The CDR3 length is 14 residues. CDR3 coding DNA: TGTGCCAGCAGCCTAGGGGGGGGAAATACTGAAGCTTTCTTT. The encoded protein is CASSLGGGNTEAFF.

This chain connects TRBV5-1 to TRBJ2-7; perhaps TRBD1 as D (6 bases). CDR3 length: 17 amino acids. V lost 5 bases and J 6 bases, leaving 27 bases between the germline ends. Per the germline V gene, CDR1 is SGHRS and CDR2 is YFSETQ. The CDR3 coding sequence is TGCGCCAGCAGGGAACAGGGATCGGGCAGGTTGGGTGTCGAGCAGTACTTC. It encodes CASREQGSGRLGVEQYF.

This clone came up once. Sequence at one end of the junction differs from germline and may be a read error. The gene calls are TRBV27 and TRBJ1-4; D is ambiguous. Germline V CDR1 and CDR2: MNHEY, SMNVEV (reference sequence). CDR3 length equals 15 residues. The CDR3 region has the DNA TGTGTCAGCAGTTTATCGTCGAGGATTATTGAAAAACTGTTTTTT. Translated: CVSSLSSRIIEKLFF. Variable domain in full (rest from reference TRBV27 and TRBJ1-4): EAQVTQNPRYLITVTGKKLTVTCSQNMNHEYMSWYRQDPGLGLRQIYYSMNVEVTDKGDVPEGYKVSRKEKRNFPLILESPSPNQTSLYFCVSSLSSRIIEKLFFGSGTQLSVL.

The chain links TRBV9 to TRBJ1-2, with D tentatively TRBD1 (6 bases). The CDR3 consists of 16 residues. CDR1 and CDR2 from the germline V gene are SGDLS and YYNGEE. V lost 4 bases and J 8 bases, leaving 24 bases between the germline ends. CDR3 coding DNA: TGTGCCAGCAGCCCTTCCATAATTCCACAAGGGGGAGGCTACACCTTC. Translating gives CASSPSIIPQGGGYTF. The full variable domain, completed using reference TRBV9 and TRBJ1-2, is DSGVTQTPKHLITATGQRVTLRCSPRSGDLSVYWYQQSLDQGLQFLIQYYNGEERAKGNILERFSAQQFPDLHSELNLSSLELGDSALYFCASSPSIIPQGGGYTFGSGTRLTVV.

The chain is built from TRBV5-1 and TRBJ2-1, with 11 bases fitting TRBD1. Germline V gene data show CDR1 as SGHRS and CDR2 as YFSETQ. The CDR3 runs 16 residues. Trimming cost V 3 bases and J 1 base; bases outside gene matches: 3. The DNA of the CDR3 is TGCGCCAGCAGCTCCGGGACAGGGGGTTCCTACAATGAGCAGTTCTTC. Translating gives CASSSGTGGSYNEQFF.

The chain has TRBV2 and TRBJ2-7, with TRBD2 matching over 7 bases. The J segment lost 3 bases and the V segment lost 4 bases, leaving 12 bases of the junction unmatched. Germline V gene sequence: CDR1 SNHLY, CDR2 FYNNEI. The CDR3 is 16 amino acids. Written as DNA, the CDR3 is TGTGCCAGCAGTGGCGCGGTGTCTAGCGGAGACTACGAGCAGTACTTC. It is translated as CASSGAVSSGDYEQYF.

A note on this clone: At one end, the junction sequence differs from germline, possibly due to a read error. This chain links TRBV10-1 with TRBJ1-5, with 7 bases that match TRBD1. There are 14 residues in the CDR3. Germline CDR1 is WNHNN and CDR2 is SYGVQD (reference sequence). The CDR3 DNA sequence: TGCGCCAGCAGTGCCGACAGGGTAGGTCAGCCCCAACATTTT. Translated, it gives CASSADRVGQPQHF.

The chain carries TRBV6-6 and TRBJ1-2, with TRBD1 identical over 8 bases. The CDR3 extends over 14 amino acids. V trimming: 8 bases; J trimming: 4 bases; junction bases outside the gene matches: 9. In germline, CDR1 is MNHNY, CDR2 SVGAGI (reference sequence). The CDR3 bases are TGTGCCAGCGGCTGGACAGGGCAAAGCTATGGCTACACCTTC. Protein: CASGWTGQSYGYTF.

V is TRBV7-9 and J is TRBJ2-1; 13 bases agree with TRBD2. In germline, CDR1 is SEHNR, CDR2 FQNEAQ (reference sequence). This CDR3 has 15 amino acids. J gave up 5 bases and V 5 bases, and 3 bases lay outside the gene matches. In DNA, the CDR3 is TGTGCCAGCAGCGGGGGGACTAGCGGGAACAATGAGCAGTTCTTC. Translating gives CASSGGTSGNNEQFF. Full variable domain (remainder filled in from reference TRBV7-9 and TRBJ2-1): DTGVSQNPRHKITKRGQNVTFRCDPISEHNRLYWYRQTLGQGPEFLTYFQNEAQLEKSRLLSDRFSAERPKGSFSTLEIQRTEQGDSAMYLCASSGGTSGNNEQFFGPGTRLTVL.

The chain uses TRBV28 and TRBJ1-1; D not certain. The CDR3 contains 15 residues. Trimming pared 1 base from V and 3 bases from J, leaving 12 bases between. Germline CDR1 and CDR2: MDHEN and SYDVKM. CDR3: CASSLFGLRDTEAFF. The CDR3 nucleotides read TGTGCCAGCAGTTTATTTGGGTTACGGGACACTGAAGCTTTCTTT.

This CDR3 reads CASSQSFSGITDTQYF. The CDR3 DNA reads TGCGCCAGCAGCCAATCCTTTAGCGGGATCACAGATACGCAGTATTTT. The V gene is TRBV4-1, the J gene TRBJ2-3; 8 nucleotides align to TRBD2. This CDR3 region has 16 residues. Trimming took 2 bases from V and 2 from J; bases not matched to a gene: 6. CDR1 MGHRA and CDR2 YSYEKL come from the germline V gene.

The V gene is TRBV7-9, the J gene TRBJ2-1; unclear D gene. There are 18 residues in the CDR3. The V gene lost 5 bases and the J gene lost 1 base, with 21 bases spanning the gap. From germline, CDR1 is SEHNR and CDR2 FQNEAQ (reference sequence). The CDR3 coding sequence is TGTGCCAGCAGCCTATCCCCCCTTTCGAGCATTTCCTACAATGAGCAGTTCTTC. Protein: CASSLSPLSSISYNEQFF.

The rearrangement uses TRBV2 and TRBJ1-2, with no clear D. V was shortened by 3 bases and J by 0 bases, with 14 bases between the two germline ends. The CDR3 consists of 16 residues. Germline-derived CDR1 and CDR2 are SNHLY and FYNNEI. The DNA for the CDR3 is TGTGCCAGCAGTGAGCAGGTGACTTTAGCTAACTATGGCTACACCTTC. It specifies CASSEQVTLANYGYTF.

This clone has only one observation. The chain is built from TRBV10-3 and TRBJ1-2, with TRBD1 matching over 12 bases. CDR1 ENHRY and CDR2 SYGVKD come from the germline V gene. The CDR3 is made up of 15 amino acids. The ends lost 5 bases at V and 7 bases at J; junction bases unmatched: 8. This CDR3 reads CAISPMGQGALGYTF. The CDR3 DNA reads as TGTGCCATCAGTCCGATGGGACAGGGGGCACTTGGCTACACCTTC.

This rearrangement joins TRBV5-5 to TRBJ2-2; D remains ambiguous. V gave up 0 bases and J gave up 1 base, with 1 base separating them. Germline V lookup: CDR1 SGHKS, CDR2 YYEKEE (reference sequence). There are 13 residues in the CDR3. The CDR3 DNA sequence: TGTGCCAGCAGCTTGGGGAACACCGGGGAGCTGTTTTTT. Protein sequence: CASSLGNTGELFF. The variable domain in full, with the rest retrieved from reference TRBV5-5 and TRBJ2-2, is DAGVTQSPTHLIKTRGQQVTLRCSPISGHKSVSWYQQVLGQGPQFIFQYYEKEERGRGNFPDRFSARQFPNYSSELNVNALLLGDSALYLCASSLGNTGELFFGEGSRLTVL.

The chain uses TRBV28 and TRBJ2-1, with unresolved D. Germline loops: CDR1 MDHEN, CDR2 SYDVKM. V was trimmed by 8 bases and J by 0 bases, leaving 11 bases between them. CDR3 length: 14 residues. CDR3 sequence reads: CASQGTSSYNEQFF. The CDR3, as DNA: TGTGCCAGCCAAGGAACAAGCTCCTACAATGAGCAGTTCTTC.

This chain joins TRBV2 and TRBJ2-2, with 11 positions matching TRBD1. The V gene's germline CDR1 is SNHLY and CDR2 FYNNEI. The CDR3 is 14 residues long. V shed 7 bases and J 3 bases; nucleotides not matched to a gene: 1. The CDR3 loop is CASKGQGDTGELFF. The CDR3 DNA follows: TGTGCCAGCAAGGGACAGGGGGACACCGGGGAGCTGTTTTTT.

The chain recombines TRBV4-1 with TRBJ1-4; D is ambiguous. V was pared by 1 base and J by 4 bases, with 13 bases between. The CDR3 has 16 amino acids. Germline CDR1 reads MGHRA; CDR2 reads YSYEKL. The CDR3, as DNA: TGCGCCAGCAGCCAAGTACCCGGAGCCAATAATGAAAAACTGTTTTTT. Translating gives CASSQVPGANNEKLFF.

The chain couples TRBV29-1 to TRBJ2-1; 12 bases are a match to TRBD2. Germline CDR1 reads SQVTM; CDR2 reads ANQGSEA. Germline trimming cut 0 bases from V and 2 bases from J; bases unmatched to any gene: 2. The CDR3 consists of 16 residues. CDR3: CSVEEGLAGPYNEQFF. The CDR3, as DNA: TGCAGCGTTGAAGAGGGACTAGCGGGTCCCTACAATGAGCAGTTCTTC.

V is TRBV5-8 and J is TRBJ1-1, with a weak D call TRBD1 (5 bases). Germline V gene data show CDR1 as SGHTS and CDR2 as YDEGEE. The CDR3 consists of 17 residues. Trimming removed 4 bases from V and 1 base from J, with 20 bases in between. The CDR3 loop is CASSATVPLISNTEAFF. In DNA, the CDR3 is TGTGCCAGCAGCGCGACAGTTCCTTTAATATCGAACACTGAAGCTTTCTTT.

V gene TRBV18 combines with J gene TRBJ2-5; either TRBD1 or TRBD2 may fit D (5 bases each). Per germline, CDR1 KGHSH and CDR2 LQKENI. This CDR3 has 14 amino acids. Trimming removed 3 bases from V and 3 bases from J, with 11 bases in between. The chain's CDR3 is CASSPRGGEETQYF. The CDR3 bases are TGTGCCAGCTCACCGAGGGGTGGGGAAGAGACCCAGTACTTC.

The V and J genes are TRBV9 and TRBJ2-5, with TRBD2 matching over 12 bases. V shed 3 bases and J 5 bases; nucleotides not matched to a gene: 2. This CDR3 has 14 residues. Germline V gene sequence: CDR1 SGDLS, CDR2 YYNGEE. CDR3 sequence (DNA): TGTGCCAGCAGCGGGACTAGCGGGACGGAGACCCAGTACTTC. This gives the protein CASSGTSGTETQYF.

This chain uses TRBV7-9 with TRBJ1-1; no firm D call. This CDR3 comprises 12 residues. V was shortened by 4 bases and J by 7 bases, with 10 bases between the two germline ends. Per germline, CDR1 SEHNR and CDR2 FQNEAQ (reference sequence). The CDR3: CASSYEELEAFF. In DNA, the CDR3 is TGTGCCAGCAGCTACGAGGAACTTGAAGCTTTCTTT.

This clone was picked up one time. The chain is built from TRBV28 and TRBJ2-7, with D perhaps TRBD1 or TRBD2 (7 bases each). The V end was cut by 9 bases, the J end by 6 bases, with 21 bases between. CDR1 and CDR2 from the germline V gene are MDHEN and SYDVKM. The CDR3 is 14 amino acids. The CDR3 DNA reads TGTGCCAGTCAAACGGGGGAGGGGGCAATCGAGCAGTACTTC. It specifies CASQTGEGAIEQYF.

This chain joins TRBV27 and TRBJ1-5, with 7 bases lining up with TRBD1. Germline lookup yields CDR1 MNHEY and CDR2 SMNVEV (reference sequence). The CDR3 runs 16 residues. Trimming at V came to 6 bases and at J to 5 bases, leaving 13 bases not matched to a gene. In DNA form, the CDR3 reads TGTGCCAGCAGGAAAAATTCACCAGGGGGACATCAGCCCCAGCATTTT. Protein sequence: CASRKNSPGGHQPQHF.

CDR3 DNA: TGTGCCAGTAGTATCTCTAGCGGGACCTACGAGCAGTACTTC. It yields the protein CASSISSGTYEQYF. This chain connects TRBV19 to TRBJ2-7; 9 nucleotides line up with TRBD2. The J segment lost 2 bases and the V segment lost 3 bases, leaving 2 bases of the junction unmatched. The CDR3 runs to 14 residues. Germline CDR1 and CDR2: LNHDA and SQIVND (reference sequence).

This chain joins TRBV18 and TRBJ2-7; perhaps TRBD1 as D (6 bases). The germline gives CDR1 KGHSH, CDR2 LQKENI. This CDR3 spans 14 amino acids. V shed 2 bases and J shed 2 bases, with 10 bases lying between them. The CDR3 coding sequence is TGTGCCAGCTCACCAGTCGACAGGCCCTACGAGCAGTACTTC. Translated: CASSPVDRPYEQYF.

The gene calls are TRBV28 and TRBJ2-5; D is unresolved. Trimming left V 5 bases short and J 8 bases short, with 18 bases between. From germline, CDR1 is MDHEN and CDR2 SYDVKM. The CDR3 runs to 14 residues. In nucleotides, the CDR3 is TGTGCCAGCAGTCGACACCCCCAAATCCCAACCCAGTACTTC. Amino acid sequence: CASSRHPQIPTQYF.

This clone appeared a single time. This chain connects TRBV1 to TRBJ2-7; the table assigns TRBD2, which was not confirmed against the DNA. TRBV1 is a pseudogene. The CDR3 is 15 residues long. This CDR3 reads CTSSQAFGSKDEQYF. CDR3 nucleotide sequence: TGCACCAGCAGCCAAGCTTTCGGGAGTAAGGACGAGCAGTACTTC.

The chain joins TRBV5-6 to TRBJ2-1, with 9 bases identical to TRBD2. The V gene end was trimmed by 4 bases and the J gene end by 3 bases; junction bases not matched to a gene: 5. CDR3 length equals 15 residues. Germline V gene lookup returns CDR1 SGHDT and CDR2 YYEEEE. The CDR3 nucleotides are TGTGCCAGCAGCCAGAGCGGGGGGTTCTACAATGAGCAGTTCTTC. Protein: CASSQSGGFYNEQFF.

The rearrangement joins TRBV5-1 to TRBJ2-7; TRBD2 agrees at 7 bases. The CDR3 totals 13 residues. Germline V gene data show CDR1 as SGHRS and CDR2 as YFSETQ. Trimming at V came to 4 bases and at J to 6 bases, leaving 7 bases not matched to a gene. The CDR3: CASSHGTILEQYF. In DNA, the CDR3 is TGCGCCAGCAGCCACGGGACTATTCTCGAGCAGTACTTC. Drawing the rest from reference TRBV5-1 and TRBJ2-7, the complete variable domain is KAGVTQTPRYLIKTRGQQVTLSCSPISGHRSVSWYQQTPGQGLQFLFEYFSETQRNKGNFPGRFSGRQFSNSRSEMNVSTLELGDSALYLCASSHGTILEQYFGPGTRLTVT.